These T cell receptor beta chains were read from a single sample in a study of a mutant IDH1 vaccine in newly diagnosed glioma. The method was immunoSEQ multiplex PCR; TCRdb's version includes in-frame clones alone and lacks a portion of them. The top ten hold 15% to 20% of the sample, which has 8,500 to 14,000 clones, 81% seen once. Which antigens these TCRs recognize remains unknown. Sequencing used PBMCs, obtained from a glioma patient whose treatment included an IDH1 peptide vaccine. These receptors were collected from a man in his thirties or forties with glioma. Both conserved end residues are part of each CDR3. The D gene is left open where the match is weak. For some rows the clone size is stated as once, few or many, or as a class when expanded; others skip it.

D,J,V,size,CDR3,DNA
NA,TRBJ2-1,TRBV4-1,NA,CASSQDWAGSSSYNEQFF,TGCGCCAGCAGCCAAGATTGGGCAGGGTCGAGCTCCTACAATGAGCAGTTCTTC
TRBD2,TRBJ2-2,TRBV5-1,NA,CASRRTSADTGELFF,TGCGCCAGCAGGCGTACTAGCGCGGACACCGGGGAGCTGTTTTTT
NA,TRBJ1-1,TRBV13,few,CASSRTGPGPEAFF,TGTGCCAGCAGCCGAACTGGGCCCGGACCTGAAGCTTTCTTT
NA,TRBJ1-4,TRBV19,few,CASSITGSGEKLFF,TGTGCCAGTAGTATCACAGGGTCGGGTGAAAAACTGTTTTTT
TRBD1,TRBJ1-3,TRBV4-1,NA,CASSQDRGPGNTIYF,TGCGCCAGCAGCCAAGATAGGGGGCCCGGAAACACCATATATTTT
TRBD1,TRBJ1-1,TRBV4-1,NA,CASSQRMTGDTEAFF,TGCGCCAGCAGCCAAAGGATGACAGGGGACACTGAAGCTTTCTTT
NA,TRBJ2-2,TRBV27,NA,CASRFWNTGELFF,TGTGCCAGCAGATTCTGGAACACCGGGGAGCTGTTTTTT
TRBD1,TRBJ1-2,TRBV11-2,NA,CASSPDPTGLDGYTF,TGTGCCAGCAGCCCTGATCCGACAGGGTTGGATGGCTACACCTTC
NA,TRBJ1-2,TRBV15,NA,CATSSLGEWGYTF,TGTGCCACCAGCAGCCTGGGAGAGTGGGGCTACACCTTC
NA,TRBJ2-3,TRBV5-4,NA,CASSLLLAGTDTQYF,TGTGCCAGCAGCCTCCTGCTAGCCGGCACAGATACGCAGTATTTT
NA,TRBJ2-5,TRBV7-9,NA,CASSQTSPQETQYF,TGTGCCAGCAGTCAGACTAGTCCCCAAGAGACCCAGTACTTC
TRBD2,TRBJ2-3,TRBV7-9,NA,CASSLGTSGNLDTQYF,TGTGCCAGCAGCTTGGGGACTAGCGGGAATTTAGATACGCAGTATTTT
TRBD1,TRBJ2-1,TRBV6-5,once,CASSYFRDRANNEQFF,TGTGCCAGCAGTTACTTCCGGGACAGGGCTAACAATGAGCAGTTCTTC
NA,TRBJ2-1,TRBV5-6,NA,CASSRLGPTGTLNNEQFF,TGTGCCAGCAGTCGACTCGGACCAACGGGTACTCTAAACAATGAGCAGTTCTTC
NA,TRBJ2-6,TRBV20-1,few,CSAPGANVLTF,TGCAGTGCTCCAGGGGCCAACGTCCTGACTTTC
NA,TRBJ2-7,TRBV5-4,NA,CASSLYKGTYEQYF,TGTGCCAGCAGCTTGTACAAGGGAACTTACGAGCAGTACTTC
NA,TRBJ1-5,TRBV19,NA,CASSPPGHQPQHF,TGTGCCAGTAGTCCCCCGGGGCATCAGCCCCAGCATTTT
TRBD2,TRBJ2-1,TRBV5-4,NA,CASSLAGLAGVEQFF,TGTGCCAGCAGCTTGGCCGGGCTAGCGGGAGTCGAGCAGTTCTTC
NA,TRBJ1-2,TRBV7-2,NA,CASSLDGHGYTF,TGTGCCAGCAGCTTGGACGGTCACGGCTACACCTTC
TRBD1,TRBJ2-1,TRBV13,NA,CASSWDRALQFF,TGTGCCAGCAGCTGGGACAGGGCCCTTCAGTTCTTC
NA,TRBJ2-7,TRBV7-9,NA,CASSPLGEQYF,TGTGCCAGCAGCCCGCTGGGCGAGCAGTACTTC
TRBD1,TRBJ1-2,TRBV7-8,NA,CASSRQGEDYGYTF,TGTGCCAGCAGCCGACAGGGAGAAGACTATGGCTACACCTTC
TRBD2,TRBJ2-7,TRBV11-2,NA,CASSLVAGGYEQYF,TGTGCCAGCAGCTTAGTAGCGGGAGGGTACGAGCAGTACTTC
TRBD2,TRBJ2-3,TRBV10-3,few,CASKDSLAGGGTDTQYF,TGTGCCAGCAAGGACAGCCTAGCGGGAGGTGGAACAGATACGCAGTATTTT
NA,TRBJ1-3,TRBV29-1,NA,CSVEDSGNTIYF,TGCAGCGTTGAAGACAGTGGAAACACCATATATTTT
NA,TRBJ1-2,TRBV5-1,NA,CASSLDIGANYGYTF,TGCGCCAGCAGCCTTGATATAGGGGCTAACTATGGCTACACCTTC
TRBD2,TRBJ2-1,TRBV27,NA,CASSYGTSGRAYNEQFF,TGTGCCAGCAGCTACGGGACTAGCGGGAGAGCCTACAATGAGCAGTTCTTC
NA,TRBJ1-1,TRBV6-5,NA,CATGGGLNTEAFF,TGTGCCACCGGGGGGGGCCTGAACACTGAAGCTTTCTTT
NA,TRBJ1-1,TRBV21-1,once,CASSKGGRSGAKTEAFF,TGTGCCAGCAGCAAAGGGGGGCGGAGTGGGGCCAAGACTGAAGCTTTCTTT
TRBD1,TRBJ1-5,TRBV19,few,CASSIPGTGIGPQHF,TGTGCCAGTAGTATACCCGGGACAGGGATCGGTCCCCAGCATTTT
NA,TRBJ2-7,TRBV2,NA,CASSELAYEQYF,TGTGCCAGCAGTGAATTGGCCTACGAGCAGTACTTC
NA,TRBJ2-3,TRBV5-1,NA,CASSFSGEDTQYF,TGCGCCAGCAGCTTCTCAGGGGAAGATACGCAGTATTTT
TRBD2,TRBJ2-7,TRBV19,NA,CASSAGLAGGPYEQYF,TGTGCCAGTAGTGCCGGACTAGCGGGAGGTCCCTACGAGCAGTACTTC
TRBD1,TRBJ2-7,TRBV5-6,NA,CASSDGQGEPYEQYF,TGTGCCAGCAGCGATGGACAGGGGGAACCCTACGAGCAGTACTTC
NA,TRBJ2-1,TRBV9,NA,CASSVDQGAYNEQFF,TGTGCCAGCAGCGTAGACCAGGGTGCGTACAATGAGCAGTTCTTC
NA,TRBJ2-3,TRBV4-2,NA,CASSQVTFSLTDTQYF,TGTGCCAGCAGCCAAGTTACATTTTCCCTCACAGATACGCAGTATTTT
TRBD1,TRBJ2-2,TRBV7-6,NA,CASSLGGQGNTGELFF,TGTGCCAGCAGCTTGGGGGGACAGGGCAACACCGGGGAGCTGTTTTTT